These 7 T cell receptor beta chains came from one sample sequenced in a study of T cell responses to AZD1222 COVID-19 vaccine. TCRdb keeps only in-frame clones here, not all; method: immunoSEQ multiplex PCR. The table includes more than 90,000 clones, roughly 90% detected once. The starting material was peripheral blood, obtained 28 days after the second AZD1222 dose. The receptors shown here come from an adult who received the AZD1222 COVID-19 vaccine.

This clone was recorded once. J is TRBJ2-7 and V is TRBV7-6; 9 positions agree with TRBD1. The CDR3 covers 15 residues. Germline V gives CDR1 SGHVS, CDR2 FNYEAQ. After removal of 5 bases from V and 2 bases from J, the junction contained 7 bases not matched to a gene. The CDR3 loop is CASSPDRGFTYEQYF. The DNA of the CDR3 is TGTGCCAGCAGCCCCGACAGGGGGTTTACCTACGAGCAGTACTTC.

V and J are TRBV2 and TRBJ2-2; no definite D call. V was trimmed by 2 bases and J by 5 bases, leaving 6 bases between them. The CDR3 covers 13 residues. Germline CDR1 reads SNHLY; CDR2 reads FYNNEI. The CDR3 loop reads CASSETSTGELFF. The CDR3 bases are TGTGCCAGCAGTGAAACCTCGACCGGGGAGCTGTTTTTT.

The rearrangement uses TRBV4-1 and TRBJ1-4; TRBD1 aligns across 7 bases. Germline loops: CDR1 MGHRA, CDR2 YSYEKL. The CDR3 covers 18 residues. Germline trimming cut 2 bases from V and 8 bases from J; bases unmatched to any gene: 17. In nucleotides, the CDR3 is TGCGCCAGCAGCCAAAAGGGGACAGCCTCGGACTTGCCGGAAAAACTGTTTTTT. It yields the protein CASSQKGTASDLPEKLFF.

The chain uses TRBV29-1 and TRBJ2-1; 7 nucleotides align to TRBD2. V lost 7 bases, J lost 1 base, and 4 bases stayed unmatched. Germline-derived CDR1 and CDR2 are SQVTM and ANQGSEA. This CDR3 is built from 13 residues. Written as DNA, the CDR3 is TGCAGCGGCCTAGCGGCTTCCTACAATGAGCAGTTCTTC. It is translated as CSGLAASYNEQFF.

The chain uses TRBV30 and TRBJ1-1; no clear D. This CDR3 region has 14 residues. Trimming cost V 1 base and J 10 bases, with 19 bases left between them. Germline-derived CDR1 and CDR2 are GTSNPN and SVGIG (reference sequence). The CDR3 spells CAWSGLGVYVPAFF. As DNA, the CDR3 is TGTGCCTGGAGTGGCCTTGGGGTTTACGTCCCAGCTTTCTTT.

The gene calls are TRBV28 and TRBJ2-6, with a tentative D call TRBD2 (5 bases). V lost 5 bases, J lost 4 bases, and 15 bases lay in between. Germline CDR1 reads MDHEN; CDR2 reads SYDVKM. The CDR3 runs to 16 residues. The CDR3 reads CASSPGVLPGANVLTF. In DNA, the CDR3 is TGTGCCAGCAGTCCCGGGGTGCTTCCCGGGGCCAACGTCCTGACTTTC.

This sequence joins TRBV7-8 and TRBJ1-4; unclear D gene. V gave up 1 base and J gave up 0 bases, with 6 bases separating them. This CDR3 contains 15 residues. Germline loops: CDR1 SGHVS, CDR2 FQNEAQ. The CDR3 DNA is TGTGCCAGCAGCTTAGTACGGTCAACTAATGAAAAACTGTTTTTT. This sequence encodes CASSLVRSTNEKLFF.